This T cell receptor (beta chain) is from a study of identical twins. With template switching, a universal primer site was added, and the cDNA carried unique molecular identifiers. TCRdb recomputed calls from the 5' RACE reads with MiXCR, one row per CDR3 protein. The data contain 240,000 or so distinct CDR3 sequences, 8% to 11% of them singletons. V lost 6 bases, J lost 3 bases, and 10 bases stayed unmatched. The germline gives CDR1 MNHNS, CDR2 SASEGT. The CDR3 loop spans 16 amino acids. This clonotype was detected ten times or more. Its antigen is not identified. Findings and limits, study-wide: It was possible that invariant MAIT and iNKT cells partly confounded the zero-insertion analyses. Weaker excess twin sharing was observed in beta out-of-frame sequences. The conclusions drew on cross-sectional statistical analysis instead of tracking the same donors.

Sequenced material: memory T cells sorted from blood. The chain links TRBV6-1 to TRBJ1-2; TRBD1 matches at 10 bases. The sequence derives from a man aged 45 to 65 in good health. CDR3 DNA sequence: TGTGCCAGCAGCTCCTTATCAGGACAGGGGGACTATGGCTACACCTTC. The encoded protein is CASSSLSGQGDYGYTF.